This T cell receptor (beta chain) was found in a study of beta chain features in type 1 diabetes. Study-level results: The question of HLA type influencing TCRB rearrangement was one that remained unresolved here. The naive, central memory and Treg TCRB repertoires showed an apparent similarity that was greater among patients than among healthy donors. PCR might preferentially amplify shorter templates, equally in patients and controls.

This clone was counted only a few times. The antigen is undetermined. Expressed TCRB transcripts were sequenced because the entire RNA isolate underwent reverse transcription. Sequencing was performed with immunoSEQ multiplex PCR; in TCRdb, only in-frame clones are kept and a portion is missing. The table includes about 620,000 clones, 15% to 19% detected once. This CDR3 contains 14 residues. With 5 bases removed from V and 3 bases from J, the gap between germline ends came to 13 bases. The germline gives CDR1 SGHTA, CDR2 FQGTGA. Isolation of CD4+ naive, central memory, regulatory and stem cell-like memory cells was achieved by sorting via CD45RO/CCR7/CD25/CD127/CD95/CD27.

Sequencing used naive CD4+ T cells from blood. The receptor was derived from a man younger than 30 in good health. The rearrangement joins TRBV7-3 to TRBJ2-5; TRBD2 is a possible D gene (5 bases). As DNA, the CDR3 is TGTGCCAGCAGCCCCAGGAGCGGCAAAGAGACCCAGTACTTC. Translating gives CASSPRSGKETQYF.